Listed below are T cell receptor beta chains from one sample, sequenced in a study of cytomegalovirus exposure and HLA in healthy donors. Repertoires were generated with immunoSEQ multiplex PCR, while TCRdb's copy carries only in-frame clones and drops some. This sample has around 170,000 clones, with over 80% found just once. Sequencing used PBMCs. These TCRs come from a man aged 35-49 years in good health and CMV-seronegative. The CDR3 runs from the conserved cysteine through the conserved F or W. The D gene is left open where the match is weak. Clone size is not always given. Where it is, it says once, few, many or a class for expanded clones.

clone_size: -
v_call: TRBV6-4
d_call: -
j_call: TRBJ2-3
cdr3_nt: TGTGCCAGCAGTGACTCGAAATCCGGAGATACGCAGTATTTT
cdr3_aa: CASSDSKSGDTQYF

clone_size: -
v_call: TRBV4-3
d_call: TRBD2
j_call: TRBJ2-3
cdr3_nt: TGCGCCAGCAGCCACGGGACTAGCGGGGGGTTCACAGATACGCAGTATTTT
cdr3_aa: CASSHGTSGGFTDTQYF

clone_size: -
v_call: TRBV6-1
d_call: -
j_call: TRBJ1-5
cdr3_nt: TGTGCCAGCAGTGAAAGGCCGGAGGGGCTCCGACGGCAGCCCCAGCATTTT
cdr3_aa: CASSERPEGLRRQPQHF

clone_size: -
v_call: TRBV28
d_call: TRBD2
j_call: TRBJ2-2
cdr3_nt: TGTGCCAGCAGTTCCCCGACTAGCGGGAGATCCGGGGAGCTGTTTTTT
cdr3_aa: CASSSPTSGRSGELFF

clone_size: -
v_call: TRBV21-1
d_call: -
j_call: TRBJ2-5
cdr3_nt: TGTGCCAGCAGCAAATGGTCCGAGCGGGGGGGCCCCCGGTTCAAGTACTTC
cdr3_aa: CASSKWSERGGPRFKYF

clone_size: -
v_call: TRBV7-8
d_call: -
j_call: TRBJ1-2
cdr3_nt: TGTGCCAGCAGCTTAGCGGGCGGGGGGCAGGCTGGCTACACCTTC
cdr3_aa: CASSLAGGGQAGYTF

clone_size: -
v_call: TRBV7-9
d_call: -
j_call: TRBJ2-7
cdr3_nt: TGTGCCAGCAGCTTAGGGACAGTGCGCTACGAGCAGTACTTC
cdr3_aa: CASSLGTVRYEQYF

clone_size: -
v_call: TRBV19
d_call: -
j_call: TRBJ2-2
cdr3_nt: TGTGCCAGTAGTATAGGCGGGGCATTAGGCGGGGAGCTGTTTTTT
cdr3_aa: CASSIGGALGGELFF

clone_size: -
v_call: TRBV7-2
d_call: TRBD2
j_call: TRBJ2-1
cdr3_nt: TGTGCCAGCAGCTCCATGAAAGCGGGGGACTACAATGAGCAGTTCTTC
cdr3_aa: CASSSMKAGDYNEQFF

clone_size: -
v_call: TRBV5-3
d_call: -
j_call: TRBJ2-7
cdr3_nt: TGTGCCACAGGGGAGTGGACCTACGAGCAGTACTTC
cdr3_aa: CATGEWTYEQYF

clone_size: -
v_call: TRBV5-5
d_call: -
j_call: TRBJ1-2
cdr3_nt: TGTGCCAGCAGCTTAGGGGGGGCCTATGGCTACACCTTC
cdr3_aa: CASSLGGAYGYTF

clone_size: -
v_call: TRBV5-1
d_call: TRBD1
j_call: TRBJ1-6
cdr3_nt: TGCGCCAGCAGCTTATCCTACAGGGGTTCGAATTCACCCCTCCACTTT
cdr3_aa: CASSLSYRGSNSPLHF

clone_size: -
v_call: TRBV28
d_call: TRBD2
j_call: TRBJ2-3
cdr3_nt: TGTGCCAGCAGTTTGGCCGGGACTAGCGGGAGCGCAGATACGCAGTATTTT
cdr3_aa: CASSLAGTSGSADTQYF

clone_size: -
v_call: TRBV2
d_call: TRBD2
j_call: TRBJ2-1
cdr3_nt: TGTGCCAGCACCGGGAGGACCTCCTACAATGAGCAGTTCTTC
cdr3_aa: CASTGRTSYNEQFF

clone_size: few
v_call: TRBV7-8
d_call: -
j_call: TRBJ1-2
cdr3_nt: TGTGCCAGCAGCCCGTTCCGGGAGGGCTACACCTTC
cdr3_aa: CASSPFREGYTF

clone_size: -
v_call: TRBV5-1
d_call: -
j_call: TRBJ1-1
cdr3_nt: TGCGCCAGCAGCGGAACACCGGGAGTACAGAACACTGAAGCTTTCTTT
cdr3_aa: CASSGTPGVQNTEAFF

clone_size: -
v_call: TRBV14
d_call: -
j_call: TRBJ1-1
cdr3_nt: TGTGCCAGCAGCCTACAGGGATACACTGAAGCTTTCTTT
cdr3_aa: CASSLQGYTEAFF

clone_size: -
v_call: TRBV7-2
d_call: TRBD1
j_call: TRBJ1-2
cdr3_nt: TGTGCCAGCGGACCCCGGGACAGGGGAGGGGGGAACTATGGCTACACCTTC
cdr3_aa: CASGPRDRGGGNYGYTF

clone_size: -
v_call: TRBV6-1
d_call: -
j_call: TRBJ2-6
cdr3_nt: TGTGCCAGCAGTGGGTCGGTGCGTTCGAGCTCTGGGGCCAACGTCCTGACTTTC
cdr3_aa: CASSGSVRSSSGANVLTF

clone_size: -
v_call: TRBV7-3
d_call: -
j_call: TRBJ2-7
cdr3_nt: TGTGCCAGCAGCTTAGGGGCAGGGAACAACGAGCAGTACTTC
cdr3_aa: CASSLGAGNNEQYF

clone_size: -
v_call: TRBV15
d_call: TRBD1
j_call: TRBJ1-2
cdr3_nt: TGTGCCACCAGCAGAGATTCGACAGGGGCTTCTAACTATGGCTACACCTTC
cdr3_aa: CATSRDSTGASNYGYTF

clone_size: -
v_call: TRBV6-1
d_call: -
j_call: TRBJ2-4
cdr3_nt: TGTGCCACCCTAGACCTAGCCAAAAACATTCAGTACTTC
cdr3_aa: CATLDLAKNIQYF

clone_size: -
v_call: TRBV6-5
d_call: TRBD2
j_call: TRBJ2-1
cdr3_nt: TGTGCCAGCAGTCCGCGGGGGGAGGTTTACAATGAGCAGTTCTTC
cdr3_aa: CASSPRGEVYNEQFF

clone_size: few
v_call: TRBV4-1
d_call: -
j_call: TRBJ1-1
cdr3_nt: TGCGCCAGCAGCCAACAAACAGTAGGCACTGAAGCTTTCTTT
cdr3_aa: CASSQQTVGTEAFF

clone_size: -
v_call: TRBV28
d_call: -
j_call: TRBJ2-7
cdr3_nt: TGTGCCAGCAGTTTTTTGGGGGGTCGGTACTTC
cdr3_aa: CASSFLGGRYF

clone_size: -
v_call: TRBV2
d_call: TRBD1
j_call: TRBJ2-7
cdr3_nt: TGTGCCAGCAGAGGCCGGGACAGGGACTACGAGCAGTACTTC
cdr3_aa: CASRGRDRDYEQYF

clone_size: few
v_call: TRBV18
d_call: -
j_call: TRBJ1-2
cdr3_nt: TGTGCCAGCTCAGGGGACACTAACTATGGCTACACCTTC
cdr3_aa: CASSGDTNYGYTF

clone_size: -
v_call: TRBV9
d_call: -
j_call: TRBJ2-3
cdr3_nt: TGTGCCAGCAGCGAACAGGGAGAGGCAGATACGCAGTATTTT
cdr3_aa: CASSEQGEADTQYF

clone_size: -
v_call: TRBV7-7
d_call: -
j_call: TRBJ2-2
cdr3_nt: TGTGCTAGCAGCTTAGGCAAGAGAATCAACACCGGGGAGCTGTTTTTT
cdr3_aa: CASSLGKRINTGELFF

clone_size: -
v_call: TRBV19
d_call: TRBD1
j_call: TRBJ2-6
cdr3_nt: TGTGCCAGTAGTGCACAGGGGGCCCCGGGGCGAGGGGCCAACGTCCTGACTTTC
cdr3_aa: CASSAQGAPGRGANVLTF

clone_size: -
v_call: TRBV7-7
d_call: -
j_call: TRBJ2-7
cdr3_nt: TGTGCTAGCAGCTTAAACAGAAGAGACACTTTCTCCTACGAGCAGTACTTC
cdr3_aa: CASSLNRRDTFSYEQYF

clone_size: -
v_call: TRBV27
d_call: TRBD1
j_call: TRBJ1-6
cdr3_nt: TGTGCCAGCAGTTCGAGGGGACAGTTCAATAATTCACCCCTCCACTTT
cdr3_aa: CASSSRGQFNNSPLHF

clone_size: -
v_call: TRBV27
d_call: TRBD2
j_call: TRBJ2-1
cdr3_nt: TGTGCCAGCAGTTTAACTAGCGGGCTTCACAATGAGCAGTTCTTC
cdr3_aa: CASSLTSGLHNEQFF

clone_size: -
v_call: TRBV5-1
d_call: TRBD1
j_call: TRBJ2-1
cdr3_nt: TGCGCCAGCAGCCCCACCTCAGGGGGCGCGTACAATGAGCAGTTCTTC
cdr3_aa: CASSPTSGGAYNEQFF

clone_size: -
v_call: TRBV14
d_call: -
j_call: TRBJ2-3
cdr3_nt: TGTGCCAGCAGCCTAGGGAGTAGCACAGATACGCAGTATTTT
cdr3_aa: CASSLGSSTDTQYF

clone_size: -
v_call: TRBV2
d_call: TRBD2
j_call: TRBJ2-5
cdr3_nt: TGTGCCAGCAGTGAAGGCGGGAGGGCCTGGGAGACCCAGTACTTC
cdr3_aa: CASSEGGRAWETQYF

clone_size: -
v_call: TRBV6-5
d_call: -
j_call: TRBJ2-7
cdr3_nt: TGTGCCAGCAGCGTCGGGCAGGGGAGCTACGAGCAGTACTTC
cdr3_aa: CASSVGQGSYEQYF

clone_size: -
v_call: TRBV30
d_call: TRBD2
j_call: TRBJ2-2
cdr3_nt: TGTGCCTGGACTCTAGCGGGGGGGCCCACCGGGGAGCTGTTTTTT
cdr3_aa: CAWTLAGGPTGELFF

clone_size: -
v_call: TRBV30
d_call: -
j_call: TRBJ2-6
cdr3_nt: TGTGCCTGGAGCGCATCCCACGGGGCTGGGGCCAACGTCCTGACTTTC
cdr3_aa: CAWSASHGAGANVLTF

clone_size: -
v_call: TRBV11-2
d_call: -
j_call: TRBJ2-7
cdr3_nt: TGTGCCAGCAGCACTAGGGTGGACAGCCGCTCCGAGCAGTACTTC
cdr3_aa: CASSTRVDSRSEQYF

clone_size: -
v_call: TRBV7-9
d_call: TRBD1
j_call: TRBJ1-2
cdr3_nt: TGTGCCAGCAGCCGACAGGGCCAAAAACCTAACTATGGCTACACCTTC
cdr3_aa: CASSRQGQKPNYGYTF

clone_size: -
v_call: TRBV30
d_call: -
j_call: TRBJ2-3
cdr3_nt: TGTGCCTGGGCGACTAGTCTCGGCACAGATACGCAGTATTTT
cdr3_aa: CAWATSLGTDTQYF